One sample yielded the 10 T cell receptor beta chains listed below, sequenced in a study of blood T cell repertoires in COVID-19. The method was immunoSEQ multiplex PCR; TCRdb's version includes in-frame clones alone and lacks a portion of them. This sample carries some 150,000 clones, 70% to 90% of them seen once, and the ten largest clones take approximately 10%. Sequenced: peripheral blood. The receptors shown here come from a woman of 80 years or more with acute or convalescent COVID-19.

The chain links TRBV6-5 to TRBJ2-7; perhaps TRBD1 as D (6 bases). The germline V gene has CDR1 MNHEY and CDR2 SVGAGI. V was pared by 5 bases and J by 0 bases, with 11 bases between. The CDR3 is made up of 14 amino acids. CDR3 loop: CASSRTVASYEQYF. DNA for the CDR3: TGTGCCAGCAGTCGGACAGTGGCCTCCTACGAGCAGTACTTC.

The CDR3 DNA sequence: TGTGCCAGCAGCTCTTACAGGGGGCTGGCTTCATATGGCTACACCTTC. Amino acids: CASSSYRGLASYGYTF. The chain links TRBV3-1 (or the pseudogene TRBV3-2) to TRBJ1-2; TRBD1 aligns across 9 bases. Germline values: CDR1 LGHDT, CDR2 YNNKEL (reference sequence). The CDR3 is 16 amino acids. J lost 5 bases, V lost 5 bases, and 12 bases had no gene match.

V and J are TRBV15 and TRBJ1-5, with a possible D match to TRBD1 (5 bases). The germline V gene encodes CDR1 LNHNV and CDR2 YYDKDF (reference sequence). V was cut by 1 base and J by 4 bases, with 20 bases left in between. The CDR3 is 18 residues long. The CDR3 DNA reads as TGTGCCACCAGCAGAGGGGCCTTAGGTTTGGGGCGAAATCAGCCCCAGCATTTT. It encodes CATSRGALGLGRNQPQHF.

Written as DNA, the CDR3 is TGTGCCAGCAGCTTCGACCCTGACAGGGGGCGCGGCTACACCTTC. It codes for CASSFDPDRGRGYTF. This chain connects TRBV5-6 to TRBJ1-2, with 10 bases lining up with TRBD1. Germline V lookup: CDR1 SGHDT, CDR2 YYEEEE. The trim removed 2 bases at V and 8 bases at J, leaving 9 bases unmatched. The CDR3 runs 15 residues.

The chain joins TRBV25-1 to TRBJ1-6; tentative D call: TRBD1 (5 bases). This CDR3 has 13 residues. CDR1 is MGHDK and CDR2 is SYGVNS in the germline V gene. Trimming left V 7 bases short and J 9 bases short, with 13 bases between. The DNA for the CDR3 is TGTGCCAGCACAGGGACTAGGGGTTCACCCCTCCACTTT. It encodes CASTGTRGSPLHF.

The DNA of the CDR3 is TGCGCCAGCAGCTTGACAGGTAGCAATCAGCCCCAGCATTTT. Protein sequence: CASSLTGSNQPQHF. V usage is TRBV5-1 and J usage is TRBJ1-5, with D perhaps matching TRBD1 (5 bases). The CDR3 has 14 residues. Germline V gives CDR1 SGHRS, CDR2 YFSETQ. V lost 1 base and J 0 bases, leaving 5 bases between the germline ends.

This clone was recorded only once. The chain employs TRBV6-5 and TRBJ1-5, with D hard to call. The CDR3 runs to 13 residues. Germline CDR1 MNHEY, CDR2 SVGAGI. V lost 6 bases, J lost 4 bases, and 10 bases lay in between. CDR3 region: CASRVGRNQPQHF. The DNA of the CDR3 is TGTGCCAGCAGGGTCGGGAGAAATCAGCCCCAGCATTTT.

The chain links TRBV24-1 to TRBJ2-2; D possibly corresponds to TRBD2 (5 bases). Germline loops: CDR1 KGHDR, CDR2 SFDVKD. This CDR3 contains 13 residues. Trimming removed 8 bases from V and 1 base from J, with 7 bases in between. Here the CDR3 reads CATISGNTGELFF. The CDR3 nucleotides read TGTGCCACCATCAGCGGGAACACCGGGGAGCTGTTTTTT.

This clone came up once. The rearrangement uses TRBV5-1 and TRBJ1-4; 9 bases match TRBD1. The J segment lost 8 bases and the V segment lost 1 base, leaving 6 bases of the junction unmatched. CDR1 and CDR2 from the germline V gene are SGHRS and YFSETQ. The CDR3 spans 15 residues. This CDR3 is CASSLSGTGLEKLFF. The CDR3 DNA is TGCGCCAGCAGCTTGTCAGGGACAGGGTTGGAAAAACTGTTTTTT.

The J gene is TRBJ2-7, the V gene TRBV4-3; TRBD2 aligns across 8 bases. CDR1 is LGHNA, CDR2 YSLEER, per germline. The CDR3 sequence is 16 residues long. V lost 3 bases and J lost 1; bases outside the gene matches: 8. The DNA for the CDR3 is TGCGCCAGCAGCCACGGCAGCGGGGGCCGATCCTACGAGCAGTACTTC. Translation gives CASSHGSGGRSYEQYF.